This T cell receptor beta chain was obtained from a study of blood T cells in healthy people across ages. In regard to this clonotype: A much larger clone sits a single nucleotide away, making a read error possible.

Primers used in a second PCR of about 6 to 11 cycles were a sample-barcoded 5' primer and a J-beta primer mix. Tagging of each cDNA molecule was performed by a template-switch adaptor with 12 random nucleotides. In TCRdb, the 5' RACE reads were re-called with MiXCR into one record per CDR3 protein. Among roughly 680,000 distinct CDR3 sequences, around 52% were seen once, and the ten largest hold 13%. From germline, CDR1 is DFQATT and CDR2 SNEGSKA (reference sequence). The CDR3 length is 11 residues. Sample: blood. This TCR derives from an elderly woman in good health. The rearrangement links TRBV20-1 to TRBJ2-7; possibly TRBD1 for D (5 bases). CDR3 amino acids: CSAIRVYEQNF. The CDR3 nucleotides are TGCAGTGCCATCAGGGTCTACGAGCAGAACTTC.